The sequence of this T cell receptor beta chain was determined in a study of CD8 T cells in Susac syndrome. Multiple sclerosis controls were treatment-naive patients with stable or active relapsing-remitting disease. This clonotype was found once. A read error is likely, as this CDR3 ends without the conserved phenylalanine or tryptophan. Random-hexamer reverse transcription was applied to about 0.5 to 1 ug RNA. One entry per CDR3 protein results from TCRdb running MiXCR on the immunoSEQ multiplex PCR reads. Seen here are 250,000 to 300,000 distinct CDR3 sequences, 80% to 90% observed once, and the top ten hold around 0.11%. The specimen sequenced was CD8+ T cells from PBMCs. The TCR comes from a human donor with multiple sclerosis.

CDR3 sequence reads: CATEGTGDAGAFL. The CDR3 DNA is TGCGCCACCGAAGGGACAGGGGACGCAGGAGCTTTCCTT. V usage is TRBV4-1 and J usage is TRBJ1-1; 10 bases agree with TRBD1. The V and J ends lost 10 bases and 10 bases, in that order; junction bases with no gene match: 12. The CDR3 contains 13 residues. Germline CDR1 reads MGHRA; CDR2 reads YSYEKL.